Listed below are T cell receptor beta chains from one sample, sequenced in a study of cytomegalovirus exposure and HLA in healthy donors. TCRdb keeps only in-frame clones here, not all; method: immunoSEQ multiplex PCR. The specimen's table records some 160,000 clones. Sequences were obtained from PBMCs. The receptors shown here come from a man aged 25 to 40 in good health and CMV-seronegative. The CDR3 runs from the conserved cysteine through the conserved F or W. D genes are given only for firm matches.

j_call v_call d_call cdr3_aa cdr3_nt
TRBJ2-1 TRBV29-1 NA CSGGEDYNEQFF TGCAGCGGGGGGGAAGACTACAATGAGCAGTTCTTC
TRBJ2-3 TRBV7-9 NA CASSSTSTDTQYF TGTGCCAGCAGCTCGACTAGCACAGATACGCAGTATTTT
TRBJ1-2 TRBV6-5 NA CASSYTRQDYGYTF TGTGCCAGCAGTTACACACGACAGGACTATGGCTACACCTTC
TRBJ1-4 TRBV28 TRBD1 CASSPGTANEKLFF TGTGCCAGCAGCCCCGGGACAGCTAATGAAAAACTGTTTTTT
TRBJ1-1 TRBV19 NA CASSIGRAEAFF TGTGCCAGTAGTATAGGCAGGGCTGAAGCTTTCTTT
TRBJ2-1 TRBV1 NA CTSSPGALAASYNEQFF TGCACCAGCAGCCCTGGGGCCCTAGCGGCCTCCTACAATGAGCAGTTCTTC
TRBJ2-2 TRBV27 TRBD2 CASSATPRTSTGELFF TGTGCCAGCAGTGCCACCCCCCGGACTAGCACCGGGGAGCTGTTTTTT
TRBJ2-7 TRBV28 TRBD1 CASCRDRGFYEQYF TGTGCCAGCTGCCGGGACAGGGGATTCTACGAGCAGTACTTC
TRBJ1-1 TRBV11-3 NA CASSPGKNTEAFF TGTGCCAGCAGCCCGGGGAAGAACACTGAAGCTTTCTTT
TRBJ2-1 TRBV29-1 NA CSVGVVQGESYNEQFF TGCAGCGTTGGGGTCGTACAGGGAGAATCCTACAATGAGCAGTTCTTC
TRBJ2-7 TRBV2 NA CASRTTLVAYEQYF TGTGCCAGCAGAACCACATTGGTTGCCTACGAGCAGTACTTC
TRBJ2-3 TRBV7-2 TRBD2 CASSLTPYQRDDTQYF TGTGCCAGCAGCTTAACTCCCTACCAGCGGGATGATACGCAGTATTTT
TRBJ2-3 TRBV27 TRBD2 CASSLLAGVRDTQYF TGTGCCAGCAGTTTGCTAGCGGGAGTTCGGGATACGCAGTATTTT
TRBJ1-6 TRBV27 NA CACSGVIENSPLHF TGTGCCTGCTCGGGAGTCATAGAAAATTCACCCCTCCACTTT
TRBJ2-5 TRBV29-1 NA CSVAGTSQETQYF TGCAGCGTTGCTGGTACTAGTCAAGAGACCCAGTACTTC
TRBJ1-1 TRBV19 TRBD1 CASSKQGVNTEAFF TGTGCCAGTAGCAAACAGGGGGTGAACACTGAAGCTTTCTTT
TRBJ2-7 TRBV2 TRBD2 CATGRERTYEQYF TGTGCCACCGGGAGGGAAAGGACCTACGAGCAGTACTTC
TRBJ2-3 TRBV5-1 NA CASSSTGHGSDTQYF TGCGCCAGCAGCTCAACAGGTCACGGCTCAGATACGCAGTATTTT
TRBJ2-2 TRBV19 TRBD2 CASSIAGTSGTGELFF TGTGCCAGTAGTATAGCCGGGACTAGCGGGACCGGGGAGCTGTTTTTT
TRBJ2-1 TRBV15 TRBD2 CATSRESTSGSVSYLFTNEQFF TGTGCCACCAGCAGAGAGTCGACTAGCGGGAGTGTGTCATACCTATTCACCAATGAGCAGTTCTTC
TRBJ2-7 TRBV2 TRBD2 CASRLYGGDYEQYF TGTGCCAGCAGGCTCTACGGGGGGGACTACGAGCAGTACTTC
TRBJ2-5 TRBV9 TRBD2 CASSPPSGQETQYF TGTGCCAGCAGCCCCCCTAGCGGTCAAGAGACCCAGTACTTC
TRBJ2-7 TRBV7-9 TRBD2 CASRRGTSGYEQYF TGTGCCAGCAGGCGAGGGACTAGCGGCTACGAGCAGTACTTC
TRBJ2-7 TRBV7-2 NA CASSLGQGHSYEQYF TGTGCCAGCAGCTTGGGGCAGGGCCACTCCTACGAGCAGTACTTC
TRBJ2-3 TRBV27 NA CASSFGAGADTQYF TGTGCCAGCAGTTTCGGGGCAGGGGCAGATACGCAGTATTTT
TRBJ2-2 TRBV7-9 TRBD1 CASRGQGSTGELFF TGTGCCAGCAGAGGACAGGGAAGCACCGGGGAGCTGTTTTTT
TRBJ2-7 TRBV5-1 NA CASHWGELTKTYEQYF TGCGCCAGCCACTGGGGGGAGCTCACCAAAACCTACGAGCAGTACTTC
TRBJ2-5 TRBV6-6 TRBD2 CASSATSGRAVFDF TGTGCCAGCAGTGCCACCAGCGGGAGGGCCGTTTTCGACTTC
TRBJ1-4 TRBV28 TRBD1 CASTLYFGTGDEKLFF TGTGCCAGCACCCTCTATTTCGGGACAGGGGATGAAAAACTGTTTTTT
TRBJ2-1 TRBV7-9 NA CASSLAARTNEQFF TGTGCCAGCAGCTTAGCGGCAAGAACCAATGAGCAGTTCTTC
TRBJ2-1 TRBV19 TRBD2 CASSLAGVAHNEQFF TGTGCCAGTAGCCTAGCGGGAGTAGCCCACAATGAGCAGTTCTTC
TRBJ1-2 TRBV6-5 NA CASSPLGHSYGYTF TGTGCCAGCAGCCCTCTTGGGCACAGCTATGGCTACACCTTC
TRBJ2-2 TRBV7-9 TRBD1 CASSVPGTGAGELFF TGTGCCAGCAGCGTTCCTGGGACAGGGGCCGGGGAGCTGTTTTTT
TRBJ1-1 TRBV6-1 NA CASSENGRTEAFF TGTGCCAGCAGTGAAAATGGGCGCACTGAAGCTTTCTTT
TRBJ1-2 TRBV30 NA CAWNQGRGYTF TGTGCCTGGAACCAGGGGAGAGGCTACACCTTC
TRBJ2-7 TRBV5-1 TRBD2 CASSYNSGIFYEQYF TGCGCCAGCAGCTACAATAGCGGGATTTTCTACGAGCAGTACTTC
TRBJ2-3 TRBV28 TRBD2 CASRVLAGEHTDTQYF TGTGCCAGCAGGGTTCTAGCGGGGGAACACACAGATACGCAGTATTTT
TRBJ2-7 TRBV7-8 NA CASSLEGVESYEQYF TGTGCCAGCAGCTTAGAGGGGGTCGAGTCCTACGAGCAGTACTTC
TRBJ2-7 TRBV6-6 NA CASRPDSRIHEQYF TGTGCCAGCAGACCCGACTCGCGAATACACGAGCAGTACTTC
TRBJ2-5 TRBV30 NA CAWGGGITQYF TGTGCCTGGGGTGGCGGGATAACCCAGTACTTC
TRBJ1-5 TRBV19 NA CASSEPSNQPQHF TGTGCCAGTAGCGAGCCTAGCAATCAGCCCCAGCATTTT
TRBJ2-5 TRBV12-5 NA CASGPGVFQETQYF TGTGCCTCAGGTCCGGGAGTCTTCCAAGAGACCCAGTACTTC
TRBJ2-1 TRBV4-1 TRBD1 CASSPGLGQGDNEQFF TGCGCCAGCAGCCCAGGTTTGGGACAGGGCGACAATGAGCAGTTCTTC
TRBJ1-1 TRBV5-1 NA CASSITHPNYRNTEAFF TGCGCCAGCAGTATAACTCACCCCAATTATAGGAACACTGAAGCTTTCTTT
TRBJ1-1 TRBV7-9 NA CASSPESNTEAFF TGTGCCAGCAGCCCGGAGTCGAACACTGAAGCTTTCTTT
TRBJ2-3 TRBV5-1 NA CASSRGTTDTQYF TGCGCCAGCAGCCGCGGGACTACAGATACGCAGTATTTT
TRBJ1-5 TRBV28 TRBD1 CASSFGAGGNQPQHF TGTGCCAGCAGTTTTGGTGCAGGGGGGAATCAGCCCCAGCATTTT
TRBJ2-3 TRBV5-4 NA CASKTATGPDTQYF TGTGCCAGCAAAACCGCTACAGGGCCAGATACGCAGTATTTT
TRBJ2-1 TRBV2 NA CASSQSDEQFF TGTGCCAGCAGTCAGAGCGATGAGCAGTTCTTC
TRBJ2-7 TRBV5-8 NA CASSLWAGREGEQYF TGTGCCAGCAGCTTGTGGGCTGGCAGGGAAGGCGAGCAGTACTTC